Listed below are T cell receptor beta chains from one sample, sequenced in a study of yellow fever vaccine responses in identical twins. TCRdb re-called the RT-PCR reads with MiXCR, one entry per CDR3 protein. The sample has approximately 5,000 distinct CDR3 sequences; 70% to 85% are singletons. This sample comprised T cells from blood (PBMCs), unsorted or a sorted subset (not recorded which), obtained before or after yellow fever vaccination (not recorded which). The receptor source for this set is a young woman who received the yellow fever vaccine. Each CDR3 is given with its conserved first and last residue. D genes are given only for firm matches. Expanded clones are given a class, and other clones once, few, many or no size at all.

D gene	J gene	V gene	clone size	CDR3 protein	CDR3 DNA
.	TRBJ2-7	TRBV5-5	once	CASSFIGGHEQYF	TGTGCCAGCAGCTTCATTGGGGGCCACGAGCAGTACTTC
TRBD1	TRBJ2-7	TRBV29-1	.	CSAGDRTGEQYF	TGCAGCGCCGGGGACAGGACAGGCGAGCAGTACTTC
TRBD2	TRBJ2-3	TRBV13	.	CAGTRLAGATDTQYF	TGTGCCGGAACCCGACTAGCGGGGGCCACAGATACGCAGTATTTT
TRBD1	TRBJ2-7	TRBV15	few	CATSIQGLSYEQYF	TGTGCCACCAGCATACAGGGGCTCTCCTACGAGCAGTACTTC
TRBD1	TRBJ1-5	TRBV6-4	.	CASGRSGQGLLQPQHF	TGTGCCAGCGGGAGGTCAGGACAGGGACTTTTACAGCCCCAGCATTTT
.	TRBJ2-7	TRBV6-2/TRBV6-3	.	CASSYAEQYF	TGTGCCAGCAGTTACGCTGAGCAGTACTTC
.	TRBJ1-3	TRBV29-1	.	CSVVSYVGGNTIYF	TGCAGCGTTGTATCCTACGTCGGGGGAAACACCATATATTTT
.	TRBJ2-4	TRBV5-1	.	CASSPDSAIQYF	TGCGCCAGCAGCCCGGACAGTGCGATTCAGTACTTC
TRBD2	TRBJ2-3	TRBV2	once	CASSAGLAERDTQYF	TGTGCCAGCAGTGCGGGACTAGCGGAGAGAGATACGCAGTATTTT
TRBD2	TRBJ2-7	TRBV4-3	.	CASSQVASGGNLREQYF	TGCGCCAGCAGCCAAGTCGCTAGCGGGGGGAACCTACGGGAGCAGTACTTC
.	TRBJ1-5	TRBV30	.	CAESPGRGNQPQHF	TGTGCCGAATCCCCGGGTAGGGGAAATCAGCCCCAGCATTTT
.	TRBJ2-5	TRBV3-1	.	CASSQVVVRETQYF	TGTGCCAGCAGCCAAGTAGTGGTCCGGGAGACCCAGTACTTC
TRBD1	TRBJ1-2	TRBV10-3	.	CAIRADDRGQGYGYTF	TGTGCCATCAGGGCGGACGACAGGGGGCAAGGTTATGGCTACACCTTC
.	TRBJ2-7	TRBV2	.	CASSVFYEQYF	TGTGCCAGCAGTGTTTTCTACGAGCAGTACTTC
.	TRBJ2-6	TRBV6-1	.	CASSSGAGALSGANVLTF	TGTGCCAGCAGCTCCGGGGCAGGGGCCCTCTCTGGGGCCAACGTCCTGACTTTC
TRBD1	TRBJ2-7	TRBV12-3/TRBV12-4	.	CASSPQTGVGYEQYF	TGTGCCAGCAGTCCCCAGACAGGGGTAGGCTACGAGCAGTACTTC
.	TRBJ1-5	TRBV6-6	.	CASSGGGRQPQHF	TGTGCCAGCAGCGGAGGTGGTCGGCAGCCCCAGCATTTT
TRBD2	TRBJ2-7	TRBV6-5	.	CASSYSDPQAGGYEQYF	TGTGCCAGCAGTTACTCTGACCCCCAGGCGGGAGGATACGAGCAGTACTTC
.	TRBJ2-5	TRBV5-4	.	CASSAEEAQYF	TGTGCCAGCAGTGCTGAAGAGGCCCAGTACTTC
TRBD1	TRBJ2-3	TRBV6-5	few	CASSSYRGPDTQYF	TGTGCCAGCAGTTCATACAGGGGGCCAGATACGCAGTATTTT
TRBD1	TRBJ2-7	TRBV5-1	once	CASSFTGERYEQYF	TGCGCCAGCAGCTTTACAGGGGAAAGGTACGAGCAGTACTTC
.	TRBJ2-5	TRBV7-3	.	CASSLNRASQETQYF	TGTGCCAGCAGCTTAAACAGGGCATCACAAGAGACCCAGTACTTC
.	TRBJ2-3	TRBV29-1	.	CSVGGGLWLTDTQYF	TGCAGCGTTGGTGGGGGACTGTGGTTGACAGATACGCAGTATTTT
TRBD2	TRBJ2-3	TRBV15	few	CATSRPERSGRGTDTQYF	TGTGCCACCAGCAGACCGGAACGTAGCGGGAGAGGTACAGATACGCAGTATTTT
.	TRBJ2-1	TRBV15	.	CATSRDATFGSYNEQFF	TGTGCCACCAGCAGAGATGCAACTTTTGGCTCCTACAATGAGCAGTTCTTC
TRBD2	TRBJ2-2	TRBV5-6	.	CASSSNRLAGYTGELFF	TGTGCCAGCAGCTCCAACAGACTAGCGGGGTACACCGGGGAGCTGTTTTTT
.	TRBJ2-1	TRBV14	.	CASSEFRRNEQFF	TGTGCCAGCAGCGAATTTCGCCGAAATGAGCAGTTCTTC
.	TRBJ1-2	TRBV29-1	.	CSVEGRSRSGYTF	TGCAGCGTTGAGGGAAGGTCCAGGTCTGGCTACACCTTC
.	TRBJ2-1	TRBV7-7	.	CASSPTDRSNEQFF	TGTGCTAGCAGTCCAACCGACAGGTCCAATGAGCAGTTCTTC
TRBD2	TRBJ2-1	TRBV29-1	.	CSAASGVRSEQFF	TGCAGCGCCGCCAGCGGGGTCAGGAGTGAGCAGTTCTTC
TRBD1	TRBJ1-1	TRBV12-3/TRBV12-4	.	CASSYSDRDNTEAFF	TGTGCCAGCAGTTATTCGGACAGGGACAACACTGAAGCTTTCTTT
TRBD2	TRBJ2-1	TRBV11-1	once	CASSPQTSGRSREQFF	TGTGCCAGCAGCCCTCAAACTAGCGGGAGGAGTCGGGAGCAGTTCTTC